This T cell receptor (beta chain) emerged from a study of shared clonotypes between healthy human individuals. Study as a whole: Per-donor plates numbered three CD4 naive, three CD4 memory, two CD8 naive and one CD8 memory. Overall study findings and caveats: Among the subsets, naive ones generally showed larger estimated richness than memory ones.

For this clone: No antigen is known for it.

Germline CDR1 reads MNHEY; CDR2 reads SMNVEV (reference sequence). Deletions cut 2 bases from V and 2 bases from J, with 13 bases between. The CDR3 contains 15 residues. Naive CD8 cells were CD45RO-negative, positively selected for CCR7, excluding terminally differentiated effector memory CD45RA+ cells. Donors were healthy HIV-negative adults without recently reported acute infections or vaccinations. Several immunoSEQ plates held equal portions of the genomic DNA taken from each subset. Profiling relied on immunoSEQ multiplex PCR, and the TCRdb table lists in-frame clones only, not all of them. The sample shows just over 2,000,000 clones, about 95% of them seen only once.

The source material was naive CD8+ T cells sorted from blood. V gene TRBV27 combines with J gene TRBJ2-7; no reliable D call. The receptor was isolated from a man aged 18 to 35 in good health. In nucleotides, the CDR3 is TGTGCCAGCAGTTTAGCTGGGTTGGGCACCTACGAGCAGTACTTC. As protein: CASSLAGLGTYEQYF.